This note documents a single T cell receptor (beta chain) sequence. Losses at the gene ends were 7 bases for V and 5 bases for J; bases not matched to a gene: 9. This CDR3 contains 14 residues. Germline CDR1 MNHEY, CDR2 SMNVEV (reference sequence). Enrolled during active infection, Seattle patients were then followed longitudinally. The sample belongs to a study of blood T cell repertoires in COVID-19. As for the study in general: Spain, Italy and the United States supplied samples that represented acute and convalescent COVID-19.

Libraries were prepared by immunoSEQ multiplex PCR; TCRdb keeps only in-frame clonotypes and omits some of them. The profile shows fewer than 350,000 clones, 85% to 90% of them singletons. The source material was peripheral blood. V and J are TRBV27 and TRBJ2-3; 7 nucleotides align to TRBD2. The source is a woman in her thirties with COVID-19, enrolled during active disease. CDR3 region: CASNIRGGQDTQYF. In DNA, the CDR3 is TGTGCCAGCAACATAAGGGGAGGGCAAGATACGCAGTATTTT.